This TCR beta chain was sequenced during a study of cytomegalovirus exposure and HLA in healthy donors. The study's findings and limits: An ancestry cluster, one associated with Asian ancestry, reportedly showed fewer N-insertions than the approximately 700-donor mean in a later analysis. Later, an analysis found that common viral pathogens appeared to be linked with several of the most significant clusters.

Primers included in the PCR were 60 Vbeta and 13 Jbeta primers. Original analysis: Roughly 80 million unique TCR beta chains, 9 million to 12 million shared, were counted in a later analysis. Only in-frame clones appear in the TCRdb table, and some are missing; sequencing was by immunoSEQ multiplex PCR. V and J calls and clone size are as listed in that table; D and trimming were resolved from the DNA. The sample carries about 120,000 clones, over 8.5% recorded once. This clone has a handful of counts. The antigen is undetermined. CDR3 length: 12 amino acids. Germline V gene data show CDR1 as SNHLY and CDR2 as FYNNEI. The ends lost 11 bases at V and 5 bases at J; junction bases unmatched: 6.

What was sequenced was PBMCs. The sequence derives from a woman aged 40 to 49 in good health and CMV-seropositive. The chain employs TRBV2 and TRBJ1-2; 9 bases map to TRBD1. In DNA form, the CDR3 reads TGTGCCTCATCGGACAGGGGTTATGGCTACACCTTC. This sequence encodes CASSDRGYGYTF.